This TCR beta chain is from a study of blood T cell repertoires in COVID-19. Trimming left V 7 bases short and J 8 bases short, with 14 bases between. This CDR3 region has 12 residues. CDR1 is SNHLY and CDR2 is FYNNEI in the germline V gene. Assay: immunoSEQ multiplex PCR; the TCRdb copy retains only in-frame clones and omits some. The sample has about 88,000 clones, approximately 90% seen once. The sequence was obtained from a male donor with acute or convalescent COVID-19. Sequenced input: peripheral blood. The chain joins TRBV2 to TRBJ1-1; unclear D gene. The DNA of the CDR3 is TGTGCCAGCAAACTCGGGGAGACCGAAGCTTTCTTT. Amino acid sequence: CASKLGETEAFF.